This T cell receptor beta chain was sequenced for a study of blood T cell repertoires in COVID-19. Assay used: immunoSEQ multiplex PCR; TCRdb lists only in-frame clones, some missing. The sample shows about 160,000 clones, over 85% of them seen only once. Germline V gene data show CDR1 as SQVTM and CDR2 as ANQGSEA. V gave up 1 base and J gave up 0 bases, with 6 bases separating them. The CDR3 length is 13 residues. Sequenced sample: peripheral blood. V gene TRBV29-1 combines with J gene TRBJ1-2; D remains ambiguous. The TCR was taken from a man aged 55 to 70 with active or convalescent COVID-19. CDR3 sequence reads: CSVEVRANYGYTF. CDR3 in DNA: TGCAGCGTTGAAGTCCGGGCTAACTATGGCTACACCTTC.